This T cell receptor beta chain was profiled in a study of T cell repertoires in cytomegalovirus infection. Study-wide context: Both recently identified HLA-C-restricted and well-studied HLA-B-restricted CMV epitopes were used in the study. Based on public TCR beta signatures, there were indications of CMV infection and of a matching HLA type.

Study results and caveats: HLA-C-restricted TCR beta clonotypes specific for CMV led the ex vivo response.

Germline V CDR1 and CDR2: DFQATT, SNEGSKA (reference sequence). The CDR3 has 11 residues. Details on this clonotype: Its specificity is unknown.

From the reads, TCRdb called clonotypes with MiXCR, one entry per CDR3 protein. The profile shows 550,000 to 850,000 distinct CDR3 sequences, around 31% of them singletons. The sequence derives from a human donor in good health (CMV status not recorded). Some clones in this sample may be carry-over from other donors' samples. The rearrangement joins TRBV20-1 to TRBJ2-7; D might be TRBD2 (5 bases). This material consisted of cultured PBMCs, taken from culture after CMV antigen stimulation. The CDR3 DNA reads as TGCAGCGCGGACGGGGCCTACGAGCAGTACTTC. This gives the protein CSADGAYEQYF.